This T cell receptor (beta chain) was documented in a study of control samples from healthy donors and cancer patients. TCRdb's copy holds only in-frame clones and misses some; the assay was immunoSEQ multiplex PCR. The data contain around 140,000 clones, under 95% of them seen just once; the ten biggest clones take up roughly 13%. CDR1 is SGHRS, CDR2 YFSETQ, per germline. V shed 0 bases and J shed 6 bases, with 9 bases lying between them. This CDR3 is built from 14 residues. The sequencing sample was made of blood. This clonotype was obtained from a man in his forties in good health. The chain has TRBV5-1 and TRBJ2-2; perhaps TRBD2 as D (5 bases). The CDR3 bases are TGCGCCAGCAGCTTGGCTCCGGGGTCCGGGGAGCTGTTTTTT. Translation: CASSLAPGSGELFF.